This T cell receptor (beta chain) was identified during a study of T cell repertoires in cytomegalovirus infection. This clonotype has ten or more counts. No antigen is known for it. Study-wide findings and caveats: Cumulative public TCR beta family frequency identified CMV carriers with the relevant HLA.

TCRdb independently ran MiXCR on the reads; one entry per CDR3 protein. The sample lists around 750,000 distinct CDR3 sequences, around a third seen once, with around 12% in the top ten. This CDR3 contains 18 residues. Trimming removed 3 bases at V and 1 base at J, with 21 bases between. Germline V gene data show CDR1 as SGHVS and CDR2 as FNYEAQ. This clonotype originated in a human donor in good health (CMV status not recorded). Some clones in this sample may be carry-over from other donors' samples. This chain links TRBV7-6 with TRBJ2-5, with D tentatively TRBD2 (7 bases). The material sequenced was cultured CD8+ T cells from PBMCs, taken from culture after CMV antigen stimulation. The CDR3, as DNA: TGTGCCAGCAGCTTGGGGGGCGGCGCGGGAGCGCCCCAAGAGACCCAGTACTTC. Its translation: CASSLGGGAGAPQETQYF.